A selection of T cell receptor beta chains follows, all from one sample in a study of cytomegalovirus exposure and HLA in healthy donors. Some clones are missing from TCRdb's copy, which holds only in-frame ones; the method was immunoSEQ multiplex PCR. The profile shows some 180,000 clones, 75% to 85% of them singletons. Input material: PBMCs. The receptors shown here come from a man between 18 and 29 years old in good health and CMV-seronegative. CDR3s leave out the opening cysteine and the closing phenylalanine or tryptophan. The order of the fields is J gene, V gene, clone size, CDR3 protein. For some rows the clone size is stated as once, few or many, or as a class when expanded; others skip it.

j_call: TRBJ1-5; v_call: TRBV7-2; clone_size: -; cdr3_aa: ASSLVQALNQPQH
j_call: TRBJ1-4; v_call: TRBV6-5; clone_size: -; cdr3_aa: ASSYSFRVEKLF
j_call: TRBJ2-2; v_call: TRBV5-1; clone_size: -; cdr3_aa: ASSLGTVNTGELF
j_call: TRBJ1-5; v_call: TRBV6-6; clone_size: -; cdr3_aa: ASSLIGTHQPQH
j_call: TRBJ1-3; v_call: TRBV2; clone_size: -; cdr3_aa: ASLRDRQSSGNTIY
j_call: TRBJ2-1; v_call: TRBV27; clone_size: -; cdr3_aa: ASSSLVRGTPYNEQF
j_call: TRBJ1-3; v_call: TRBV10-2; clone_size: few; cdr3_aa: ASSTGVSGNTIY
j_call: TRBJ2-1; v_call: TRBV6-1; clone_size: -; cdr3_aa: ASSERGSGGAYYNEQF
j_call: TRBJ2-2; v_call: TRBV18; clone_size: -; cdr3_aa: ASRDSNTGELF
j_call: TRBJ2-3; v_call: TRBV19; clone_size: -; cdr3_aa: ASSIDLGTDTQY
j_call: TRBJ2-1; v_call: TRBV5-4; clone_size: -; cdr3_aa: ASSLEVSGGRPTNDNEQF
j_call: TRBJ1-5; v_call: TRBV19; clone_size: -; cdr3_aa: ASSMEQGVFNQPQH
j_call: TRBJ2-1; v_call: TRBV6-5; clone_size: -; cdr3_aa: ASSWTGNNEQF
j_call: TRBJ2-7; v_call: TRBV6-5; clone_size: -; cdr3_aa: ASSRGAGGGYEQY
j_call: TRBJ2-7; v_call: TRBV7-9; clone_size: few; cdr3_aa: ASSLATSGAYEQY
j_call: TRBJ2-5; v_call: TRBV27; clone_size: -; cdr3_aa: ASSLYWGTQQETQY
j_call: TRBJ2-2; v_call: TRBV11-2; clone_size: -; cdr3_aa: ASSLGAGSTGELF
j_call: TRBJ2-1; v_call: TRBV6-5; clone_size: -; cdr3_aa: ASLTGLAGFNEQF
j_call: TRBJ1-2; v_call: TRBV6-5; clone_size: -; cdr3_aa: ASSYSQGTHGYT
j_call: TRBJ2-7; v_call: TRBV7-2; clone_size: -; cdr3_aa: ASSLGDRGSYEQY
j_call: TRBJ2-5; v_call: TRBV5-1; clone_size: few; cdr3_aa: ASSPRARQGGETQY
j_call: TRBJ1-3; v_call: TRBV19; clone_size: -; cdr3_aa: ASSGGTVVRPGNTIY
j_call: TRBJ2-7; v_call: TRBV7-2; clone_size: -; cdr3_aa: ASSLIAGSSYEQY
j_call: TRBJ2-5; v_call: TRBV12-5; clone_size: -; cdr3_aa: ASGLDPFGVAGALETQY
j_call: TRBJ1-2; v_call: TRBV6-1; clone_size: few; cdr3_aa: ASSDLTGYGYT
j_call: TRBJ2-5; v_call: TRBV5-4; clone_size: -; cdr3_aa: ASSSWTSGRGETQY
j_call: TRBJ2-7; v_call: TRBV5-6; clone_size: -; cdr3_aa: ASSLGGGYEQY
j_call: TRBJ1-1; v_call: TRBV9; clone_size: -; cdr3_aa: ASYRWGVRRTEAF
j_call: TRBJ2-7; v_call: TRBV7-8; clone_size: -; cdr3_aa: ASSSSGLAGVSSYEQY
j_call: TRBJ1-2; v_call: TRBV29-1; clone_size: -; cdr3_aa: SVGRKGDGYT
j_call: TRBJ1-1; v_call: TRBV14; clone_size: -; cdr3_aa: ASSQEFGRAAF
j_call: TRBJ2-5; v_call: TRBV5-5; clone_size: -; cdr3_aa: ASSLEGGAIKTQY
j_call: TRBJ1-1; v_call: TRBV15; clone_size: -; cdr3_aa: ATSREGGAEAF
j_call: TRBJ1-2; v_call: TRBV6-5; clone_size: -; cdr3_aa: ASSYRGQGRYGYT
j_call: TRBJ2-6; v_call: TRBV5-1; clone_size: -; cdr3_aa: ASSLAASGSASGANVLT
j_call: TRBJ1-6; v_call: TRBV5-1; clone_size: -; cdr3_aa: ASSLEQDSPLH
j_call: TRBJ2-7; v_call: TRBV27; clone_size: -; cdr3_aa: ASEGLAGEKY
j_call: TRBJ2-2; v_call: TRBV7-9; clone_size: -; cdr3_aa: ASSWTGGTGALF
j_call: TRBJ1-2; v_call: TRBV11-2; clone_size: -; cdr3_aa: ASSQIRDSFYGYT
j_call: TRBJ2-1; v_call: TRBV30; clone_size: once; cdr3_aa: AWSEGLAGGEQF
j_call: TRBJ2-7; v_call: TRBV6-1; clone_size: -; cdr3_aa: ASSGQGYHEQY